These 9 T cell receptor beta chains were sequenced from one sample in a study of radiotherapy plus CTLA-4 blockade in lung cancer. The assay was immunoSEQ multiplex PCR, and TCRdb's table has in-frame clones only and misses some. The sample comprises about 93,000 clones, around 90% of which are singletons, and 4% to 6% rests with the top ten. The material sequenced was peripheral blood, taken from a patient treated with radiotherapy plus ipilimumab. The receptors were sampled from a human donor with non-small cell lung cancer that progressed on radiotherapy plus ipilimumab.

The genes are TRBV6-1 and TRBJ1-1; D may be TRBD1 (6 bases). The CDR3 consists of 13 residues. Deletions cut 6 bases from V and 1 base from J, with 9 bases between. CDR1 and CDR2 (germline): MNHNS, SASEGT. The chain's CDR3 is CASRGQQNTEAFF. The CDR3 DNA sequence: TGTGCCAGCAGAGGACAGCAGAACACTGAAGCTTTCTTT.

The chain carries TRBV10-2 and TRBJ1-5; D might be TRBD1 (5 bases). With 8 bases removed from V and 3 bases from J, the gap between germline ends came to 8 bases. The CDR3 has 12 residues. Germline CDR1 and CDR2: WSHSY and SAAADI. The CDR3 is CASQGFNQPQHF. CDR3 nucleotides: TGCGCCAGCCAGGGCTTCAATCAGCCCCAGCATTTT.

The rearrangement links TRBV7-9 to TRBJ2-1; D is possibly TRBD1 (6 bases). The V and J ends lost 6 bases and 1 base respectively, with 13 bases between them. The CDR3 runs to 15 residues. CDR1 is SEHNR and CDR2 is FQNEAQ in the germline V gene (reference sequence). The CDR3 sequence: CASRPTTGSYNEQFF. As DNA, the CDR3 is TGTGCCAGCAGACCAACTACAGGGTCCTACAATGAGCAGTTCTTC.

Only one count was recorded for this clone. The CDR3 coding sequence is TGTGCCAGCAGTGACGGGGGGACCACAGATACGCAGTATTTT. Translated: CASSDGGTTDTQYF. The rearrangement joins TRBV6-1 to TRBJ2-3; 7 bases agree with TRBD2. Germline values: CDR1 MNHNS, CDR2 SASEGT. J was trimmed by 2 bases and V by 3 bases; bases with no gene match: 2. The length of the CDR3 is 14 residues.

This clone has a handful of counts. This sequence joins TRBV5-1 and TRBJ2-1, with D perhaps given as TRBD1 or TRBD2 (5 bases each). The CDR3 is made up of 12 amino acids. Germline V lookup: CDR1 SGHRS, CDR2 YFSETQ. V was trimmed by 4 bases and J by 9 bases, leaving 11 bases between them. CDR3 in DNA: TGCGCCAGCAGCCCGAGGGGCGCTGAGCAGTTCTTC. This sequence encodes CASSPRGAEQFF.

V usage is TRBV27 and J usage is TRBJ2-2, with 13 bases lining up with TRBD2. With 6 bases clipped from V and 6 bases from J, the junction kept 4 bases outside the gene matches. CDR3 length: 15 residues. Germline V lookup: CDR1 MNHEY, CDR2 SMNVEV (reference sequence). The CDR3 protein is CASSGTSGIPGELFF. CDR3 bases: TGTGCCAGCAGCGGGACTAGCGGGATCCCCGGGGAGCTGTTTTTT.

The gene calls are TRBV30 and TRBJ1-2; a weak D match, TRBD1 (5 bases). V lost 1 base to trimming and J lost 7 bases, with 7 bases between them. The CDR3 is 11 amino acids. Germline loops: CDR1 GTSNPN, CDR2 SVGIG (reference sequence). The CDR3 is CAWSAGGGYTF. As DNA, the CDR3 is TGTGCCTGGAGTGCCGGGGGTGGCTACACCTTC. The complete variable domain, with remaining parts taken from reference TRBV30 and TRBJ1-2, reads SQTIHQWPATLVQPVGSPLSLECTVEGTSNPNLYWYRQAAGRGLQLLFYSVGIGQISSEVPQNLSASRPQDRQFILSSKKLLLSDSGFYLCAWSAGGGYTFGSGTRLTVV.

The chain joins TRBV2 to TRBJ1-4; 8 bases are a match to TRBD1. Germline trimming cut 4 bases from V and 8 bases from J; bases unmatched to any gene: 6. Germline V gene data show CDR1 as SNHLY and CDR2 as FYNNEI. CDR3 length: 14 residues. CDR3 DNA sequence: TGTGCCAGCAGTGGTGCAGGGGGCAACGAAAAACTGTTTTTT. Translated, it gives CASSGAGGNEKLFF.

The chain uses TRBV18 and TRBJ2-2; TRBD2 agrees at 7 bases. Per germline, CDR1 KGHSH and CDR2 LQKENI. J was trimmed by 0 bases and V by 1 base; bases with no gene match: 2. The CDR3 loop spans 16 amino acids. The CDR3 DNA is TGTGCCAGCTCACCACTGGGAGGGGCGAACACCGGGGAGCTGTTTTTT. Its protein is CASSPLGGANTGELFF.